This is a list of T cell receptor beta chains from one sample in a study of naive and memory T cell subsets. TCRdb recomputed calls from the 5' RACE reads with MiXCR, one row per CDR3 protein. The sample shows more than 45,000 distinct CDR3 sequences, 7.2% of them seen only once. All receptors come from a male donor in good health. Both conserved end residues are trimmed from each CDR3. D genes are given only for firm matches. The size of a clone is reported for some rows only, either as once, few or many, or as a class for expanded clones.

v_gene	j_gene	abundance	d_gene	CDR3aa
TRBV20-1	TRBJ1-5	few	.	SARGGADNQPQH
TRBV6-6	TRBJ1-1	few	.	ASRPEGWGTEAF
TRBV29-1	TRBJ1-1	few	.	SVPGPNTEAF
TRBV29-1	TRBJ2-5	.	TRBD2	SVRELQETQY
TRBV3-1	TRBJ1-1	many	TRBD1	ASSQPGTVPEAF
TRBV7-8	TRBJ1-5	.	TRBD1	ASSRGQWNQPQH
TRBV20-1	TRBJ1-2	many	.	SARDQPTDGYT
TRBV20-1	TRBJ2-7	many	.	SASDPGVEQY
TRBV5-1	TRBJ1-5	.	.	ASSLSPSSNQPQH
TRBV5-5	TRBJ1-1	many	.	ASSLGGGTEAF